This T cell receptor (beta chain) was captured by sequencing in a study of blood T cell repertoires in COVID-19. Study-wide context: The analysed material was cDNA or gDNA that came from T cells, B-cell-depleted T cells, or PBMCs.

Per the original data handling: Amplifying reference gene primers gave estimates of nucleated cell counts. TCRdb's copy holds only in-frame clones and misses some; the assay was immunoSEQ multiplex PCR. That table supplies the V and J calls and clone size; D and trimming were determined from the DNA. The sample yields 150,000 to 200,000 clones, about 85% seen once. This TCR was recovered from a man aged 18 to 29 with acute or convalescent COVID-19. Sequenced input: peripheral blood.

The CDR3, as DNA: TGCGCCAGCAGCCAAAGCCCCCCAACAGGGACCGAGAACACTGAAGCTTTCTTT. Translating it yields CASSQSPPTGTENTEAFF. This sequence joins TRBV4-1 and TRBJ1-1, with TRBD1 as a possible D gene (6 bases). The germline V gene has CDR1 MGHRA and CDR2 YSYEKL. The V end lost 2 bases, the J end lost 1 base, and 20 bases lay between the germline ends. This CDR3 is built from 18 residues.